This paragraph reports one T cell receptor (beta chain). The repertoire was sequenced with immunoSEQ multiplex PCR; TCRdb's copy has only in-frame clones and lacks some. The sample has roughly 450,000 clones; over 75% are singletons. Germline V lookup: CDR1 SEHNR, CDR2 FQNEAQ (reference sequence). V was pared by 5 bases and J by 1 base, with 8 bases between. The CDR3 contains 13 residues. This entry belongs to a study of control samples from healthy donors and cancer patients. This chain joins TRBV7-9 and TRBJ1-1; D is ambiguous. The sample was PBMCs. The sequence came from a man between 35 and 55 years old with head and neck cancer. CDR3 nucleotide sequence: TGTGCCAGCAGCCCTCGTGGGAACACTGAAGCTTTCTTT. It yields the protein CASSPRGNTEAFF. Supplemented by reference TRBV7-9 and TRBJ1-1, the full variable domain reads DTGVSQNPRHKITKRGQNVTFRCDPISEHNRLYWYRQTLGQGPEFLTYFQNEAQLEKSRLLSDRFSAERPKGSFSTLEIQRTEQGDSAMYLCASSPRGNTEAFFGQGTRLTVV.